This TCR beta chain comes out of a study of T cells in Graves' hyperthyroidism and ophthalmopathy. The ends were cut back, 0 bases at V and 4 bases at J, with 4 bases in the middle. Germline CDR1 and CDR2: SGHRS and YFSETQ. The CDR3 is 12 amino acids. Amplified TCR beta CDR3 regions came from RNA transcripts. First-round RT-PCR with HTBI primers amplified the TCR CDR3 region. TCRdb processed the multiplex PCR reads anew with MiXCR; each CDR3 protein has one entry. The table lists around 200,000 distinct CDR3 sequences, approximately 15% of them singletons, with 25% to 30% in the top ten. It was uncontrolled infection, other autoimmune disease, pregnancy or lactation that excluded patients. This clonotype was counted ten times or more. The antigen remains undetermined. Study results and limitations: The model made its ophthalmopathy prediction, and onset followed a median about 6.8 months later. Researchers found most expanded thyroid clonotypes above 0.001 in blood as well.

The sample consisted of blood. The clonotype comes from a woman aged 45-60 years with Graves' hyperthyroidism. The chain combines TRBV5-1 with TRBJ1-2; D remains unclear. The CDR3, as DNA: TGCGCCAGCAGCTTGGACAGCTATGGCTACACCTTC. Protein product: CASSLDSYGYTF.